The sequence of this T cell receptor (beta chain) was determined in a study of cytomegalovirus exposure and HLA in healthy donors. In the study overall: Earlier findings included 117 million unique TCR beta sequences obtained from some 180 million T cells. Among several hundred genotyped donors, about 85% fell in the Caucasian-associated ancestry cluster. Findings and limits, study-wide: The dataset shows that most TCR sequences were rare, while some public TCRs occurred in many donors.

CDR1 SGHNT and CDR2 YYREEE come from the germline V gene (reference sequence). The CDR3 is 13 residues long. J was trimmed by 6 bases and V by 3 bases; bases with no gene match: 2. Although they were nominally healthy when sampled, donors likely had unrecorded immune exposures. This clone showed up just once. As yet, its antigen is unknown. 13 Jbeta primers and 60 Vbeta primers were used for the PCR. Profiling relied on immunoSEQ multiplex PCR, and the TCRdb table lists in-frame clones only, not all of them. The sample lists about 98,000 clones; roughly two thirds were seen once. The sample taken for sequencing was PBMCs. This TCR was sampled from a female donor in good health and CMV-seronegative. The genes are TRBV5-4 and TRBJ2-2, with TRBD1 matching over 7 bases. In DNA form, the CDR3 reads TGTGCCAGCAGCTCACAGGGGTCCGGGGAGCTGTTTTTT. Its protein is CASSSQGSGELFF.